These 17 T cell receptor beta chains were sequenced from one sample in a study of a mutant IDH1 vaccine in newly diagnosed glioma. As to time point: week 47, end of study. Each dose delivered 300 ug of mutant IDH1 20-mer peptide subcutaneously with imiquimod. Their antigen targets remain unknown. Profiling relied on immunoSEQ multiplex PCR, and the TCRdb table lists in-frame clones only, not all of them. The sample lists about 59,000 clones; roughly 87% were seen once. The starting material was PBMCs, obtained from a glioma patient whose treatment included an IDH1 peptide vaccine. The receptor set was obtained from a man in his thirties or forties with glioma.

This rearrangement joins TRBV27 to TRBJ2-4; D unresolved. Per germline, CDR1 MNHEY and CDR2 SMNVEV (reference sequence). The CDR3 totals 16 residues. Trimming left V 5 bases short and J 0 bases short, with 14 bases between. The CDR3 DNA sequence: TGTGCCAGCAGTACCCTGAGTCCGCTAGCCAAAAACATTCAGTACTTC. Protein product: CASSTLSPLAKNIQYF.

The genes are TRBV29-1 and TRBJ1-6, with no clear D. The CDR3 length is 16 residues. Trimming stripped 4 bases from V and 0 bases from J, with 13 bases between. Germline assignment: CDR1 SQVTM and CDR2 ANQGSEA. CDR3 amino acids: CSVGQVKASYNSPLHF. The CDR3 nucleotides are TGCAGCGTTGGCCAGGTAAAAGCCTCCTATAATTCACCCCTCCACTTT.

This clone was seen more than once but under ten times. The chain combines TRBV2 with TRBJ1-5; 8 nucleotides match TRBD1. The germline CDR1 and CDR2 sequences are SNHLY and FYNNEI. The CDR3 totals 14 residues. J was trimmed by 2 bases and V by 6 bases; bases with no gene match: 3. The CDR3 sequence: CASSAGGRNQPQHF. The CDR3 nucleotides are TGTGCCAGCAGCGCAGGGGGCCGCAATCAGCCCCAGCATTTT. Combining the CDR3 with reference TRBV2 and TRBJ1-5 gives the whole variable domain EPEVTQTPSHQVTQMGQEVILRCVPISNHLYFYWYRQILGQKVEFLVSFYNNEISEKSEIFDDQFSVERPDGSNFTLKIRSTKLEDSAMYFCASSAGGRNQPQHFGDGTRLSIL.

The chain combines TRBV28 with TRBJ1-4; D is unclear. This CDR3 spans 16 amino acids. The ends were cut back, 5 bases at V and 0 bases at J, with 13 bases in the middle. Germline CDR1 is MDHEN and CDR2 is SYDVKM. The CDR3 reads CASSVFAGATNEKLFF. DNA for the CDR3: TGTGCCAGCAGTGTCTTCGCAGGAGCAACTAATGAAAAACTGTTTTTT.

The chain is built from TRBV5-1 and TRBJ2-3; TRBD2 matches 7 bases. Germline V gene lookup returns CDR1 SGHRS and CDR2 YFSETQ. The V and J ends lost 6 bases and 0 bases, in that order; junction bases with no gene match: 10. The CDR3 has 16 amino acids. The CDR3 is CASTAGGFPSTDTQYF. CDR3 nucleotides: TGCGCCAGCACCGCCGGGGGGTTCCCCAGCACAGATACGCAGTATTTT.

The J gene is TRBJ2-7, the V gene TRBV4-1, with no clear D. Trimming left V 3 bases short and J 1 base short, with 10 bases between. This CDR3 is 14 amino acids long. The germline CDR1 and CDR2 sequences are MGHRA and YSYEKL. The CDR3 bases are TGCGCCAGCAGCCACCTAGGGCCATCCTACGAGCAGTACTTC. Amino acids: CASSHLGPSYEQYF.

This rearrangement joins TRBV4-1 to TRBJ1-1, with 8 bases that match TRBD1. The V gene end was trimmed by 5 bases and the J gene end by 6 bases; junction bases not matched to a gene: 8. Germline V gene data show CDR1 as MGHRA and CDR2 as YSYEKL. The CDR3 spans 14 residues. The CDR3, as DNA: TGCGCCAGCAGCAACGACAGGGGAGTGCCTGAAGCTTTCTTT. Translation gives CASSNDRGVPEAFF.

The chain links TRBV6-1 to TRBJ1-3, with D unclear. This CDR3 contains 16 residues. Trimming removed 1 base at V and 4 bases at J, with 14 bases between. CDR1 and CDR2 from the germline V gene are MNHNS and SASEGT. The DNA of the CDR3 is TGTGCCAGCAGTGAAGTGGGCACCCAATGGGGAAACACCATATATTTT. Its protein is CASSEVGTQWGNTIYF.

J is TRBJ1-4 and V is TRBV7-9, with D tentatively TRBD1 (5 bases). Trimming stripped 1 base from V and 6 bases from J, with 15 bases between. The CDR3 spans 16 residues. Per the germline V gene, CDR1 is SEHNR and CDR2 is FQNEAQ (reference sequence). For the CDR3, the DNA is TGTGCCAGCAGCTTAGTTGGGGACTTTGGGGATGAAAAACTGTTTTTT. Translation gives CASSLVGDFGDEKLFF.

The chain employs TRBV7-6 and TRBJ2-1; 11 nucleotides line up with TRBD2. Trimming took 0 bases from V and 6 from J; bases not matched to a gene: 7. CDR1 and CDR2 from the germline V gene are SGHVS and FNYEAQ. The CDR3 contains 17 residues. Written as DNA, the CDR3 is TGTGCCAGCAGCTTAGCCGTCGCGCTAGCGGGGGGCAATGAGCAGTTCTTC. Translation gives CASSLAVALAGGNEQFF.

The chain joins TRBV11-3 to TRBJ2-2; TRBD1 matches at 7 bases. The germline gives CDR1 SGHNT, CDR2 YENEEA. This CDR3 spans 17 amino acids. Losses at the gene ends were 5 bases for V and 1 base for J; bases not matched to a gene: 10. The CDR3 DNA is TGTGCCAGCAGCCCAGGGGACAGAAGCCTGAACACCGGGGAGCTGTTTTTT. Protein product: CASSPGDRSLNTGELFF.

The chain employs TRBV6-5 and TRBJ2-5; a possible D gene is TRBD1 (5 bases). This CDR3 is built from 14 residues. V lost 6 bases and J lost 4, with 15 bases in between. Germline values: CDR1 MNHEY, CDR2 SVGAGI. CDR3 residues: CASSPVLGRETQYF. CDR3 coding DNA: TGTGCCAGCAGCCCGGTCTTGGGGCGAGAGACCCAGTACTTC.

This clone occurred a few times. For the CDR3, the DNA is TGCGCCAGCAGCTTTGGGGTTGGCGGGGAGCTGTTTTTT. Its protein product is CASSFGVGGELFF. The chain couples TRBV5-1 to TRBJ2-2; D remains ambiguous. Germline-derived CDR1 and CDR2 are SGHRS and YFSETQ. Trimming removed 2 bases at V and 7 bases at J, with 9 bases between. This CDR3 is 13 amino acids long.

The gene calls are TRBV29-1 and TRBJ2-2, with D uncertain. From germline, CDR1 is SQVTM and CDR2 ANQGSEA. CDR3 length: 12 residues. V lost 4 bases and J 0 bases, leaving 3 bases between the germline ends. Here the CDR3 reads CSVAPNTGELFF. The CDR3 region has the DNA TGCAGCGTTGCCCCGAACACCGGGGAGCTGTTTTTT.

By its share, this clone is medium-sized (0.01 to 0.1%). V is TRBV4-1 and J is TRBJ1-5, with 9 bases fitting TRBD1. Germline CDR1 reads MGHRA; CDR2 reads YSYEKL. The CDR3 is made up of 16 amino acids. The V and J ends lost 0 bases and 5 bases, in that order; junction bases with no gene match: 5. The CDR3 coding sequence is TGCGCCAGCAGCCAAGATTCCGGGACAGGGTATCAGCCCCAGCATTTT. This encodes CASSQDSGTGYQPQHF.

The J gene is TRBJ1-1, the V gene TRBV29-1, with D maybe TRBD1 (6 bases). Trimming took off 6 bases at V and 0 bases at J, with 11 bases between the two ends. The CDR3 has 13 residues. Germline values: CDR1 SQVTM, CDR2 ANQGSEA. The CDR3 region is CSVTDRLNTEAFF. The CDR3 DNA is TGCAGCGTAACGGACAGACTGAACACTGAAGCTTTCTTT.

The J gene is TRBJ1-1, the V gene TRBV28; D is possibly TRBD1 (6 bases). This CDR3 region has 13 residues. Germline CDR1 reads MDHEN; CDR2 reads SYDVKM. V lost 3 bases, J lost 5 bases, and 10 bases lay in between. CDR3 residues: CASSFLGGTEAFF. Here the CDR3 DNA reads TGTGCCAGCAGTTTTTTAGGGGGGACTGAAGCTTTCTTT.